The entry below gives a single TCR beta chain sequence along with its context. Its antigen remains unknown. The data belong to a study of T cells expressing NK-cell markers. Across the study: Sorted CD3+CD56-NKG2C+, CD3+CD56+NKG2C- and CD3+CD56+NKG2C+ T cells were the source of the TCR beta repertoires. Seropositivity for HCMV was found in seven of the eight sequenced donors, with one seronegative. Study outcomes and limitations: Dominant NKG2C+ clonotypes in a handful of donors made up roughly 1.0-7.0% of CD8+ T cells.

This CDR3 is built from 13 residues. Germline V CDR1 and CDR2: MNHEY, SVGEGT. TCRdb re-called the 5' RACE reads and shows each CDR3 protein once, DNA omitted. Recorded here are more than 250,000 distinct CDR3 sequences; the top ten clones represent around 0.37%. The sample was blood T cells: a sorted CD56 or NKG2C T cell subset, CD4+ or CD8+ T cells, or bulk PBMC T cells (not recorded which). The genes are TRBV6-2 or TRBV6-3 and TRBJ2-1; no DNA is available, so the TRBD1 call from TCRdb remains unchecked. This sequence originates from a man aged 18-30 years in good health. The CDR3 is CASSRQGNNEQFF.